This T cell receptor (beta chain) comes out of a study of cytomegalovirus exposure and HLA in healthy donors. Study-wide findings and caveats: Cytomegalovirus-associated status was assigned to about 180 TCR beta chains.

TCRdb keeps only in-frame clones here, not all; method: immunoSEQ multiplex PCR. The sample lists about 190,000 clones, roughly 82% occurring once. About this clone itself: Antigen unknown.

The CDR3 is 14 residues long. Germline-derived CDR1 and CDR2 are MNHNS and SASEGT. V was clipped by 4 bases and J by 1 base, with 8 bases between them. The clonotype originates from a woman between 18 and 29 years old in good health and CMV-seronegative. The chain uses TRBV6-1 and TRBJ1-5; D not resolved. The specimen sequenced was PBMCs. The CDR3 here is CASSVVGSNQPQHF. The CDR3 coding sequence is TGTGCCAGCAGTGTCGTGGGCAGCAATCAGCCCCAGCATTTT.